The clone carrying this T cell receptor beta chain showed up many times. Its antigen remains unidentified. The data are from a study of molecular identifiers for immune sequencing clone quantification. The CDR3 runs to 16 residues. Germline CDR1 and CDR2: LGHDT and YNNKEL (reference sequence). V lost 5 bases and J 4 bases, leaving 19 bases between the germline ends. Libraries for naive CD8 T cells, which were made from roughly 21,000 to 960,000 sorted cells, drew on 10%, 30% or 50% of the RNA. Study findings and constraints: For effector cells, clones above 20 RNA copies held over 98% of molecules; for naive cells, under 1%.

TCRdb called the PCR reads again in MiXCR, with one record for every CDR3 protein. Here the sample spans about 320,000 distinct CDR3 sequences, over 20% being singletons. The sequenced sample consisted of naive CD8+ T cells from blood, with Jurkat cell RNA spiked in. Stated subset: FACS-sorted CD8+CD4-CCR7+CD45RA+ naive T cells. This receptor was identified in a human donor in good health. Some libraries in this study had Jurkat cell RNA spiked in. V usage is TRBV3-1 and J usage is TRBJ2-3; weak D call: TRBD2 (7 bases). This CDR3 reads CASSLVRGGAADTQYF. CDR3 DNA sequence: TGTGCCAGCAGCTTAGTACGAGGGGGGGCCGCAGATACGCAGTATTTT.